This T cell receptor beta chain was retrieved from a study of human T cells and chemical hapten exposure. Study-wide context: Among samples, TCR yields varied mainly because of small differences in pooled library volume.

The time point was: healthy volunteer bleed at 2 weeks. The starting material, unfractionated whole blood, was used for total RNA extraction. Each cDNA molecule in the library carried unique molecular identifiers. Authors' data handling: Samples had a median of around 88,000 TCRs, ranging roughly 23,224 to 700,000. TCRdb called the RACE reads again in MiXCR, with one record for every CDR3 protein. TCRdb's processing, not the authors' own work, is the source of the V and J calls. The table has around 130,000 distinct CDR3 sequences, around 8.2% seen once. This CDR3 is built from 14 residues. V was pared by 5 bases and J by 6 bases, with 6 bases of the junction left unmatched. Germline CDR1 SGHTA, CDR2 FQGNSA. This clonotype was seen at least ten times. Its matching antigen is unknown. Points from the study as a whole: DPC sensitization produced no change in TCRs with frequency above 1 in 1000.

The sequencing input was whole blood. V gene TRBV7-2 combines with J gene TRBJ1-5, with 8 bases aligning to TRBD1. This receptor was identified in a male donor in good health. Some clones in this sample may be carry-over from other donors' samples. For the CDR3, the DNA is TGTGCCAGCAGCCCCAGACAGGGGACTCAGCCCCAGCATTTT. As protein: CASSPRQGTQPQHF.